The TCR beta chain under discussion was sequenced for a study of control samples from healthy donors and cancer patients (TCRdb year 2020). From V the trimming removes 5 bases and from J it removes 4 bases, while the gene matches leave 16 bases of the junction unaccounted for. In the germline V gene, CDR1 corresponds to KGHSH and CDR2 to LQKENI. The cysteine opens and the phenylalanine closes a CDR3 of 19 amino acids. The entry retains the CDR3 DNA only, 57 bases that are in frame from base 1. The library came from the immunoSEQ multiplex PCR assay. The immuneACCESS repertoire file appears here via TCRdb, limited to in-frame rearrangements. These files lack a portion of the clones; in checked studies, under half of the deficit traces to unresolved V genes, and the cause of the others is not known. Within this sample are around 100,000 clones, with 92% of them counted one time only. Roughly 2.5% of the sample is taken by the ten largest.

Of note for this clone: Its antigen is currently not known. No per-base quality is available; no much larger clone lies one base away.

The sample was blood. The sequence is built from TRBV18 and TRBJ2-7; a stretch of 14 junction bases matches TRBD2. The TCR comes from a woman aged 18-35 years in good health. The CDR3 here reads CASSLKTGTSGSPPYEQYF. At the DNA level, the sequence is TGTGCCAGCTCATTGAAAACCGGGACTAGCGGGAGCCCCCCTTACGAGCAGTACTTC. When the CDR3 is completed using the reference TRBV18 and TRBJ2-7 genes on either side, the full variable domain is NAGVMQNPRHLVRRRGQEARLRCSPMKGHSHVYWYRQLPEEGLKFMVYLQKENIIDESGMPKERFSAEFPKEGPSILRIQQVVRGDSAAYFCASSLKTGTSGSPPYEQYFGPGTRLTVT.